This section outlines one T cell receptor beta chain sequence together with its context. The antigen is unknown. The record originates from a study of T cells in localized non-small cell lung cancer. Study-wide points: Across samples, adjacent lung featured a median around 60 of the top 100 tumor clones. The tumor had only one region sequenced, so heterogeneity remains possible.

CDR3 length equals 17 residues. CDR1 and CDR2 from the germline V gene are SGDLS and YYNGEE. Deletions cut 4 bases from V and 0 bases from J, with 20 bases between. The method was immunoSEQ multiplex PCR; TCRdb's version includes in-frame clones alone and lacks a portion of them. Found here are 26,000 or so clones, 80% to 90% of them singletons; the top ten hold about 3%. This sample comprised peripheral blood, obtained before any cancer treatment. The chain is built from TRBV9 and TRBJ2-7, with D tentatively TRBD2 (6 bases). The sequence came from a woman aged 18-49 years with stage I lung adenocarcinoma. In DNA, the CDR3 is TGTGCCAGCAGCAAGAGCCTAGCGTATCAAAACTCCTACGAGCAGTACTTC. Residues: CASSKSLAYQNSYEQYF.